This TCR beta chain derives from a study of blood T cell repertoires in COVID-19. Per the study methods: Amplified reference gene primers provided the basis for estimating nucleated cell counts. Assay used: immunoSEQ multiplex PCR; TCRdb lists only in-frame clones, some missing. V and J calls and clone size are those listed in that table; D and trimming were worked out from the DNA. Of 350,000 to 400,000 clones in the sample, around 87% were seen once. Germline values: CDR1 LGHNA, CDR2 YSLEER. V dropped 0 bases and J dropped 5 bases, with 7 bases sitting between them. The CDR3 is 14 residues long. The sequenced material came from peripheral blood. J is TRBJ2-2 and V is TRBV4-3; D gene unclear. The receptor comes from a man between 18 and 35 years old with active or convalescent COVID-19. The CDR3 protein is CASSQDPGTGELFF. The CDR3 DNA sequence: TGCGCCAGCAGCCAAGATCCCGGTACCGGGGAGCTGTTTTTT.